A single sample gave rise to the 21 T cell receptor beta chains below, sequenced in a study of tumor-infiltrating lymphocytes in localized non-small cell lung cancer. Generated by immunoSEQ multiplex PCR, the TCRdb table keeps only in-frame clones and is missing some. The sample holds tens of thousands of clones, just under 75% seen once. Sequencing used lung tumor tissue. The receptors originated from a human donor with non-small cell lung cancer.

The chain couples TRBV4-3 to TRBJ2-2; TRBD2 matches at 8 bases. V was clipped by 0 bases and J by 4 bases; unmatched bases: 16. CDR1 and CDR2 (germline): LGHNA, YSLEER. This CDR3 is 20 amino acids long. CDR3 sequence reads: CASSQEGFNGLASFTGELFF. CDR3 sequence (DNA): TGCGCCAGCAGCCAAGAAGGTTTTAACGGACTAGCTTCGTTCACCGGGGAGCTGTTTTTT.

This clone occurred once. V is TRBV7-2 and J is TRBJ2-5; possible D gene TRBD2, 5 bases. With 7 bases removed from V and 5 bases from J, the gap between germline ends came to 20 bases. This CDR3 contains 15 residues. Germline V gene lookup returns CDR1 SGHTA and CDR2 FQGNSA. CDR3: CASTKGGLAGETQYF. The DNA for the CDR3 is TGTGCCAGCACCAAAGGTGGGCTAGCCGGGGAGACCCAGTACTTC.

The CDR3 protein is CASSPLETGGSGSPLHF. The CDR3 bases are TGTGCCAGCTCACCACTTGAAACAGGTGGCTCTGGTTCACCCCTCCACTTT. The chain carries TRBV18 and TRBJ1-6; TRBD1 is a possible D gene (5 bases). Between the trimmed V and J ends, which lost 1 base and 9 bases, there was a span of 19 bases. In germline, CDR1 is KGHSH, CDR2 LQKENI. CDR3 size: 17 residues.

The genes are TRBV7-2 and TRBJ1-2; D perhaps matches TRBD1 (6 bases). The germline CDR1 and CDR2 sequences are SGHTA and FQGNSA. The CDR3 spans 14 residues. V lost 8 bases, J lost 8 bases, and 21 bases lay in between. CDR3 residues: CASRGITGLEGYTF. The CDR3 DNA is TGTGCCAGCCGAGGGATTACAGGGTTGGAGGGCTACACCTTC.

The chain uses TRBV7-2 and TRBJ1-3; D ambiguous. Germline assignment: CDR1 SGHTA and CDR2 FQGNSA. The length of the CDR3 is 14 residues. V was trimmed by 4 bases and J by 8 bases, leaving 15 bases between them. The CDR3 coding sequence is TGTGCCAGCAGCTCCTGGACGGGGAGGGACACCATATATTTT. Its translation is CASSSWTGRDTIYF.

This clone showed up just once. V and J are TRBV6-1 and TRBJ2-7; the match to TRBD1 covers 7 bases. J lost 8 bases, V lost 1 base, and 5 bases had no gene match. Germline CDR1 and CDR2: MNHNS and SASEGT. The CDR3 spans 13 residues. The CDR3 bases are TGTGCCAGCAGTGAAGTTACCAGGGGGAAGCAGTACTTC. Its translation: CASSEVTRGKQYF.

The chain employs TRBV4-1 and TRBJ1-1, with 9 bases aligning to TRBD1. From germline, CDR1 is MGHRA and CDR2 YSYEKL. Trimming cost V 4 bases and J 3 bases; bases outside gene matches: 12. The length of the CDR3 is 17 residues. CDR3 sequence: CASSPSGQGTVDTEAFF. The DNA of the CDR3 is TGCGCCAGCAGCCCTTCCGGACAGGGGACGGTTGACACTGAAGCTTTCTTT.

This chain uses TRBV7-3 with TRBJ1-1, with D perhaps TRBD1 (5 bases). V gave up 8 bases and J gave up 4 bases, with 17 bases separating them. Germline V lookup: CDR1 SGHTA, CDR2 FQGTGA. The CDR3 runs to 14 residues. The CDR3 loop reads CASSMGGIGTEAFF. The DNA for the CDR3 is TGTGCCAGCTCAATGGGGGGGATTGGCACTGAAGCTTTCTTT. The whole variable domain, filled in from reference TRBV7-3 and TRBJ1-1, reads GAGVSQTPSNKVTEKGKYVELRCDPISGHTALYWYRQSLGQGPEFLIYFQGTGAADDSGLPNDRFFAVRPEGSVSTLKIQRTERGDSAVYLCASSMGGIGTEAFFGQGTRLTVV.

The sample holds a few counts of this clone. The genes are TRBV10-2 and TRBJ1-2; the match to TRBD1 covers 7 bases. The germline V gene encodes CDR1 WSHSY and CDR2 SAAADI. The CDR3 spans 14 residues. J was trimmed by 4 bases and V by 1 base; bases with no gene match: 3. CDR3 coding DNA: TGCGCCAGCAGTGAGTTGGGACAGACCTATGGCTACACCTTC. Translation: CASSELGQTYGYTF.

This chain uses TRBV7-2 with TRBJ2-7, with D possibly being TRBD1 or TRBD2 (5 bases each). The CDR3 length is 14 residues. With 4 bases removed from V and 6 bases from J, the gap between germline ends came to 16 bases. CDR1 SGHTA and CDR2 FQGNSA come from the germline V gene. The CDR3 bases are TGTGCCAGCAGCTCCTCCGGGACGGTATCCGAGCAGTACTTC. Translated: CASSSSGTVSEQYF.

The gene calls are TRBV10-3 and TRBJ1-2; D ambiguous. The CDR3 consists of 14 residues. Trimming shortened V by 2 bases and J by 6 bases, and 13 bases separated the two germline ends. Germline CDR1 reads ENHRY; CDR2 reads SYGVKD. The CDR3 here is CAISEGRIRDGYTF. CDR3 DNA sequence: TGTGCCATCAGTGAGGGAAGGATCCGGGATGGCTACACCTTC.

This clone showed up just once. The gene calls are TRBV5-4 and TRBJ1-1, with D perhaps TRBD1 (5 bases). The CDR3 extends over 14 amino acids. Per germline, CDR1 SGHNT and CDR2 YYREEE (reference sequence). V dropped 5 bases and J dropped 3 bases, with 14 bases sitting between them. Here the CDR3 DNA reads TGTGCCAGCAGACCGGGGGGTGGGTACACTGAAGCTTTCTTT. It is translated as CASRPGGGYTEAFF.

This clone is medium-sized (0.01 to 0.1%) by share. CDR3 nucleotides: TGTGCCAGCAGTACCTCCGGGACTAGCAGCCATGAGCAGTTCTTC. Its translation is CASSTSGTSSHEQFF. The V gene is TRBV25-1, the J gene TRBJ2-1; 9 nucleotides line up with TRBD2. V lost 5 bases and J lost 8; bases outside the gene matches: 10. Germline CDR1 is MGHDK and CDR2 is SYGVNS. This CDR3 spans 15 amino acids.

This chain's CDR3 is CASSLATGDNSPLHF. The CDR3 DNA sequence: TGTGCCAGCAGCTTGGCGACAGGGGATAATTCACCCCTCCACTTT. The rearrangement joins TRBV5-4 to TRBJ1-6; 8 bases map to TRBD1. In germline, CDR1 is SGHNT, CDR2 YYREEE (reference sequence). Trimming took 0 bases from V and 5 from J; bases not matched to a gene: 1. The CDR3 totals 15 residues.

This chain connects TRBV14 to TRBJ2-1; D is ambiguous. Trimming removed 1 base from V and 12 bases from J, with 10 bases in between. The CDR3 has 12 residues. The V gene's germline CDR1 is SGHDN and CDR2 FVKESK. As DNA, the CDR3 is TGTGCCAGCAGCCAAGCAGGCGCTGCGCAGTTCTTC. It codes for CASSQAGAAQFF.

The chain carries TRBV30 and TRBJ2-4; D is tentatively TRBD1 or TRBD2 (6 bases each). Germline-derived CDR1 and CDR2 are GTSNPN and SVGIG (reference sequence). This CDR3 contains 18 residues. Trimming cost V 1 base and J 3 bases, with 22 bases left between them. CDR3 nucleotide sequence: TGTGCCTGGAGTGCTTACTTTCCGGGGGCCCCGGGCAAAAACATTCAGTACTTC. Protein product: CAWSAYFPGAPGKNIQYF.

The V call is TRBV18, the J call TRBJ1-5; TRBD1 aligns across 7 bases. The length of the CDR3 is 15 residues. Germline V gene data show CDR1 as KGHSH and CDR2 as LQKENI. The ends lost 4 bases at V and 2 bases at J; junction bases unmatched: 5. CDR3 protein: CASSHGTVRNQPQHF. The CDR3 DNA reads TGTGCCAGCTCACACGGGACAGTTCGCAATCAGCCCCAGCATTTT.

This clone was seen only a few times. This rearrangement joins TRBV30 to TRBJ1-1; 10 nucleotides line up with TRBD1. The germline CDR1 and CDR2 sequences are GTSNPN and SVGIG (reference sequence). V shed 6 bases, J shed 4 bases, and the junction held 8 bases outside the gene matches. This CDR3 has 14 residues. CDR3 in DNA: TGTGCCTGCGATACCGGGACAGGGGCCACTGAAGCTTTCTTT. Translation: CACDTGTGATEAFF.

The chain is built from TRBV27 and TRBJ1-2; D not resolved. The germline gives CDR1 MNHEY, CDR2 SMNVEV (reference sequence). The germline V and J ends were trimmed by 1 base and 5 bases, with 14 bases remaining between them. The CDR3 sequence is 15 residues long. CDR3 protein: CASSLFPNPRYGYTF. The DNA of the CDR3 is TGTGCCAGCAGTTTATTCCCTAACCCACGGTATGGCTACACCTTC.

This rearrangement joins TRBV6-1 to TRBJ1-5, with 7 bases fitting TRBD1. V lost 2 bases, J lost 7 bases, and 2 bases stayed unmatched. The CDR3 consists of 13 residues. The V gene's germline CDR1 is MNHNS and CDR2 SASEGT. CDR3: CASSERGGQPQHF. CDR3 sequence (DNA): TGTGCCAGCAGTGAACGAGGGGGCCAGCCCCAGCATTTT.

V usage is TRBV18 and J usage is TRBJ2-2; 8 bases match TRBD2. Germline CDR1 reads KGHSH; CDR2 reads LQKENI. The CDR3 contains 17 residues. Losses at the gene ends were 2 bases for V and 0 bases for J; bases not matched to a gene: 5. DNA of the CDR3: TGTGCCAGCTCACCAAAATTAGCGGGGACGAACACCGGGGAGCTGTTTTTT. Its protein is CASSPKLAGTNTGELFF.